The 20 T cell receptor beta chains presented below share a single source sample, sequenced in a study of OX40 agonist ivuxolimab in advanced cancers. Repertoires were generated with immunoSEQ multiplex PCR, while TCRdb's copy carries only in-frame clones and drops some. The sample lists tens of thousands of clones; 70% to 90% were seen once. Sequenced material: CD4+ or CD8+ T cells sorted from blood, taken in a trial of the OX40 agonist ivuxolimab. The receptors here all came from an adult with an advanced solid tumor such as melanoma, head and neck, liver or kidney cancer.

V and J are TRBV15 and TRBJ2-2; a weak D match, TRBD2 (6 bases). Germline-derived CDR1 and CDR2 are LNHNV and YYDKDF (reference sequence). The length of the CDR3 is 16 residues. The V gene lost 4 bases and the J gene lost 4 bases, with 16 bases spanning the gap. CDR3 loop: CATSIRLVSSTGELFF. For the CDR3, the DNA is TGTGCCACCAGCATCCGACTAGTATCGTCCACCGGGGAGCTGTTTTTT.

The chain couples TRBV10-1 to TRBJ2-7, with 11 positions matching TRBD2. CDR3 length: 14 amino acids. From germline, CDR1 is WNHNN and CDR2 SYGVQD (reference sequence). The V segment lost 4 bases and the J segment 3 bases; nucleotides outside the gene matches: 2. The CDR3 spells CASSGGTSGYEQYF. For the CDR3, the DNA is TGCGCCAGCAGTGGGGGGACTAGCGGCTACGAGCAGTACTTC.

The rearrangement joins TRBV29-1 to TRBJ1-2; TRBD1 matches 7 bases. V lost 7 bases, J lost 5 bases, and 16 bases stayed unmatched. Germline-derived CDR1 and CDR2 are SQVTM and ANQGSEA. The CDR3 is 15 residues long. The CDR3, as DNA: TGCAGCGCTCCGCTAACAGGGGATGGGGGTTATGGCTACACCTTC. This translates into CSAPLTGDGGYGYTF.

The rearrangement uses TRBV5-1 and TRBJ2-1; the match to TRBD2 covers 10 bases. CDR3 size: 15 residues. Trimming removed 3 bases from V and 7 bases from J; junction bases left unmatched: 7. Germline V gives CDR1 SGHRS, CDR2 YFSETQ. The CDR3 sequence is CASSWSSGGDNEQFF. The CDR3 DNA reads as TGCGCCAGCAGCTGGTCAAGCGGGGGGGATAATGAGCAGTTCTTC.

The rearrangement joins TRBV5-1 to TRBJ2-5; 7 bases align to TRBD1. Per the germline V gene, CDR1 is SGHRS and CDR2 is YFSETQ. V dropped 3 bases and J dropped 1; count of bases not matched to a gene: 3. The CDR3 consists of 14 residues. CDR3 coding DNA: TGCGCCAGCAGCTCTGGGACAGCCCAAGAGACCCAGTACTTC. Protein sequence: CASSSGTAQETQYF. Full variable domain (outside the CDR3, taken from reference TRBV5-1 and TRBJ2-5): KAGVTQTPRYLIKTRGQQVTLSCSPISGHRSVSWYQQTPGQGLQFLFEYFSETQRNKGNFPGRFSGRQFSNSRSEMNVSTLELGDSALYLCASSSGTAQETQYFGPGTRLLVL.

This clone was picked up a small number of times. This chain links TRBV29-1 with TRBJ1-2; D may be TRBD1 (6 bases). Germline V gene lookup returns CDR1 SQVTM and CDR2 ANQGSEA. Trimming shortened V by 4 bases and J by 8 bases, and 20 bases separated the two germline ends. CDR3 length: 14 residues. The CDR3: CSVGRTDRLWGYTF. The CDR3 DNA sequence: TGCAGCGTTGGACGGACAGACCGACTATGGGGCTACACCTTC.

The chain joins TRBV11-2 to TRBJ1-1; no reliable D call. Germline-derived CDR1 and CDR2 are SGHAT and FQNNGV. The CDR3 is 13 amino acids. Trimming shortened V by 1 base and J by 1 base, and 4 bases separated the two germline ends. Here the CDR3 DNA reads TGTGCCAGCAGCTTAGTAGAGAACACTGAAGCTTTCTTT. It encodes CASSLVENTEAFF.

This rearrangement joins TRBV10-2 to TRBJ1-5; D ambiguous. CDR1 WSHSY and CDR2 SAAADI come from the germline V gene. This CDR3 is built from 13 residues. Trimming pared 3 bases from V and 7 bases from J, leaving 10 bases between. Here the CDR3 reads CASSEPPGQPQHF. The CDR3 region has the DNA TGCGCCAGCAGTGAACCCCCCGGACAGCCCCAGCATTTT.

This clone came up once. The chain combines TRBV7-6 with TRBJ1-2, with D possibly being TRBD1 (6 bases). Germline V gives CDR1 SGHVS, CDR2 FNYEAQ. The V gene lost 0 bases and the J gene lost 3 bases, with 26 bases spanning the gap. There are 20 residues in the CDR3. CDR3 coding DNA: TGTGCCAGCAGCTTAGCGGCGGGGGGCGGGCAGGGGAACCGCTACTATGGCTACACCTTC. Translation gives CASSLAAGGGQGNRYYGYTF. Supplemented by reference TRBV7-6 and TRBJ1-2, the full variable domain reads GAGVSQSPRYKVTKRGQDVALRCDPISGHVSLYWYRQALGQGPEFLTYFNYEAQQDKSGLPNDRFSAERPEGSISTLTIQRTEQRDSAMYRCASSLAAGGGQGNRYYGYTFGSGTRLTVV.

The chain carries TRBV30 and TRBJ1-2; 7 nucleotides align to TRBD1. The CDR3 sequence is 14 residues long. The V gene's germline CDR1 is GTSNPN and CDR2 SVGIG (reference sequence). J gave up 3 bases and V 7 bases, and 11 bases lay outside the gene matches. The CDR3 bases are TGTGCCTCCGGGGGACAGTCTCCATACTATGGCTACACCTTC. Its protein product is CASGGQSPYYGYTF. The full variable domain, rest sourced from reference TRBV30 and TRBJ1-2, is SQTIHQWPATLVQPVGSPLSLECTVEGTSNPNLYWYRQAAGRGLQLLFYSVGIGQISSEVPQNLSASRPQDRQFILSSKKLLLSDSGFYLCASGGQSPYYGYTFGSGTRLTVV.

The rearrangement links TRBV6-5 to TRBJ2-7, with 10 bases lining up with TRBD1. With 2 bases clipped from V and 6 bases from J, the junction kept 4 bases outside the gene matches. Germline V CDR1 and CDR2: MNHEY, SVGAGI. The CDR3 contains 14 residues. The CDR3 spells CASSYTDRGREQYF. The CDR3 region has the DNA TGTGCCAGCAGTTACACAGACAGGGGGCGCGAGCAGTACTTC.

In its sample, this clone was seen once. The chain links TRBV4-2 to TRBJ1-1; D gene ambiguous. Germline V gene lookup returns CDR1 LGHNA and CDR2 YNFKEQ. This CDR3 spans 14 amino acids. Trimming pared 0 bases from V and 3 bases from J, leaving 8 bases between. CDR3 sequence: CASSQEGPYTEAFF. In DNA, the CDR3 is TGTGCCAGCAGCCAAGAAGGGCCCTACACTGAAGCTTTCTTT.

The rearrangement uses TRBV7-9 and TRBJ2-5; the match to TRBD2 covers 10 bases. Germline V gene sequence: CDR1 SEHNR, CDR2 FQNEAQ (reference sequence). Losses at the gene ends were 1 base for V and 3 bases for J; bases not matched to a gene: 5. The CDR3 is 16 amino acids. CDR3 sequence: CASSLDGSGGKETQYF. The CDR3 DNA reads TGTGCCAGCAGCTTAGATGGTAGCGGGGGGAAAGAGACCCAGTACTTC. Filled out from reference TRBV7-9 and TRBJ2-5, the complete variable domain reads DTGVSQNPRHKITKRGQNVTFRCDPISEHNRLYWYRQTLGQGPEFLTYFQNEAQLEKSRLLSDRFSAERPKGSFSTLEIQRTEQGDSAMYLCASSLDGSGGKETQYFGPGTRLLVL.

The chain combines TRBV6-1 with TRBJ1-2, with D unclear. Per germline, CDR1 MNHNS and CDR2 SASEGT. This CDR3 is 13 amino acids long. V lost 10 bases and J 6 bases, leaving 18 bases between the germline ends. The CDR3 loop reads CAISPRGIDGYTF. CDR3 DNA: TGTGCCATCTCCCCCCGGGGAATCGATGGCTACACCTTC.

The chain combines TRBV10-3 with TRBJ2-3; possibly TRBD1 or TRBD2 for D (5 bases each). Trimming shortened V by 2 bases and J by 1 base, and 10 bases separated the two germline ends. Germline-derived CDR1 and CDR2 are ENHRY and SYGVKD. The CDR3 runs 15 residues. For the CDR3, the DNA is TGTGCCATCAGTGAGCGCGAGGGGCGCACAGATACGCAGTATTTT. Translating gives CAISEREGRTDTQYF.

This sequence joins TRBV5-1 and TRBJ2-1; tentative D call: TRBD1 (5 bases). In germline, CDR1 is SGHRS, CDR2 YFSETQ. The CDR3 is 16 residues long. The ends were cut back, 1 base at V and 6 bases at J, with 17 bases in the middle. CDR3 sequence: CASSLFGPQGVNEQFF. The CDR3 region has the DNA TGCGCCAGCAGCTTGTTCGGACCCCAAGGGGTCAATGAGCAGTTCTTC.

The chain joins TRBV5-1 to TRBJ2-5, with 7 bases matching TRBD1. Germline V gene lookup returns CDR1 SGHRS and CDR2 YFSETQ. Unmatched junction bases numbered 10, after V lost 5 bases and J lost 0 bases. The CDR3 is 16 residues long. DNA of the CDR3: TGCGCCAGCAGTCCAACAGGGGCGAGGTACCAAGAGACCCAGTACTTC. Amino acid sequence: CASSPTGARYQETQYF.

This rearrangement joins TRBV10-2 to TRBJ1-1; D gene unclear. Germline V gene lookup returns CDR1 WSHSY and CDR2 SAAADI. The V gene lost 6 bases and the J gene lost 1 base, with 9 bases spanning the gap. This CDR3 has 13 residues. The CDR3 sequence is CASRGPTNTEAFF. Written as DNA, the CDR3 is TGCGCCAGCAGAGGTCCAACGAACACTGAAGCTTTCTTT.

The chain employs TRBV7-2 and TRBJ1-2, with D unresolved. V lost 5 bases to trimming and J lost 6 bases, with 13 bases between them. Germline V gene sequence: CDR1 SGHTA, CDR2 FQGNSA. This CDR3 has 13 residues. CDR3 nucleotides: TGTGCCAGCAGCCCCCCCGGTAGAAATGGCTACACCTTC. Its protein is CASSPPGRNGYTF.

This clone was counted once. The J gene is TRBJ1-2, the V gene TRBV5-8; 10 bases match TRBD1. The germline gives CDR1 SGHTS, CDR2 YDEGEE. Trimming at V came to 0 bases and at J to 9 bases, leaving 2 bases not matched to a gene. CDR3 length: 13 amino acids. Here the CDR3 reads CASSLGDRGSYTF. CDR3 nucleotides: TGTGCCAGCAGCTTGGGGGACAGGGGAAGCTACACCTTC.